This T cell receptor beta chain was profiled in a study of brain T cells in children with intractable seizures. Per germline, CDR1 MNHEY and CDR2 SVGAGI. The CDR3 has 13 residues. Comment on this clone: Its matching antigen is unknown.

Profiling relied on immunoSEQ multiplex PCR, and the TCRdb table lists in-frame clones only, not all of them. The data contain fewer than 50,000 clones, 75% to 95% of them seen just once; the ten biggest clones take up 5.5% to 7%. Study conclusions and caveats: Pre-surgery blood may have been undersampled, hiding some clones. Only CDR3 sequence similarity suggested viral specificity, without known HCMV serostatus.

Sequencing was limited to surgery cases with top T cell transcript signatures in brain tissue. Patients received at least one anti-epileptic drug before surgery. The receptor's source is a girl aged 2 to 10 with tuberous sclerosis and intractable seizures. The starting material was peripheral blood, obtained at surgery. The rearrangement joins TRBV6-5 to TRBJ2-5; D may match TRBD1 or TRBD2 (5 bases each). The CDR3 DNA sequence: TGTGGCGCAGCGCTGCTAGAGGGGGAGACCCAGTACTTC. This codes for CGAALLEGETQYF.